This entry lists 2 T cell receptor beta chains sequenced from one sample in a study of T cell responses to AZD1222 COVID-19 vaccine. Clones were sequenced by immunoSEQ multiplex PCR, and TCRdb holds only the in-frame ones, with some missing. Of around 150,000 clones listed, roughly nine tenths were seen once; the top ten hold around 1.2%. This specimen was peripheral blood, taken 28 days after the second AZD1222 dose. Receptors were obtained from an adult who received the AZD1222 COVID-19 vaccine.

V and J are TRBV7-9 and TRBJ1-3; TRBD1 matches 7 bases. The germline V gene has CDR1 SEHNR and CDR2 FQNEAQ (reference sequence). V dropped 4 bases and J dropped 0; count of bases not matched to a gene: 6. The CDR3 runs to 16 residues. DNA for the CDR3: TGTGCCAGCAGCTCGACAGGGACGTACTCTGGAAACACCATATATTTT. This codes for CASSSTGTYSGNTIYF.

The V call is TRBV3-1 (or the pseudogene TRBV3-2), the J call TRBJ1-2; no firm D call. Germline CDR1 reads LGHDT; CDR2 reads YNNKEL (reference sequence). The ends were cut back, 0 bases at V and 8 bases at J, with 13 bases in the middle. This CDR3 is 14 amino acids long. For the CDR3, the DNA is TGTGCCAGCAGCCAAGATTCTGGGGTTGGGGGCTACACCTTC. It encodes CASSQDSGVGGYTF.